Shown below are 24 T cell receptor beta chains from a single sample sequenced in a study of blood T cell repertoires in COVID-19. Using immunoSEQ multiplex PCR, the repertoire was profiled, and TCRdb retains in-frame clones only, with some absent. The sample holds about 99,000 clones, 75% to 85% seen once. Sequenced input: peripheral blood. The receptors shown here come from an elderly man with COVID-19, enrolled during active disease.

The genes are TRBV29-1 and TRBJ2-5, with 16 bases matching TRBD2. Germline CDR1 and CDR2: SQVTM and ANQGSEA. The CDR3 totals 16 residues. The trim removed 5 bases at V and 2 bases at J, leaving 5 bases unmatched. The CDR3 sequence: CSVYGTSGGAQETQYF. Written as DNA, the CDR3 is TGCAGCGTTTACGGGACTAGCGGGGGGGCTCAAGAGACCCAGTACTTC. Using reference TRBV29-1 and TRBJ2-5 for the parts outside the CDR3, the full variable domain is SAVISQKPSRDICQRGTSLTIQCQVDSQVTMMFWYRQQPGQSLTLIATANQGSEATYESGFVIDKFPISRPNLTFSTLTVSNMSPEDSSIYLCSVYGTSGGAQETQYFGPGTRLLVL.

The gene calls are TRBV12-5 and TRBJ1-3; tentatively, D is TRBD1 (5 bases). The CDR3 is 17 residues long. CDR1 and CDR2 from the germline V gene are LGHNT and FRNRAP. Between the trimmed V and J ends, which lost 5 bases and 0 bases, there was a span of 17 bases. The DNA for the CDR3 is TGTGCTAGTGGTCTACCCGGGACTCAAGCCTCTGGAAACACCATATATTTT. Amino acids: CASGLPGTQASGNTIYF.

The genes are TRBV5-1 and TRBJ2-7; D gene unclear. Trimming left V 0 bases short and J 4 bases short, with 8 bases between. The CDR3 consists of 13 residues. Germline loops: CDR1 SGHRS, CDR2 YFSETQ. CDR3 loop: CASSLGERYEQYF. In DNA, the CDR3 is TGCGCCAGCAGCTTGGGTGAGAGGTACGAGCAGTACTTC.

The chain is built from TRBV18 and TRBJ2-7; TRBD2 is a possible D gene (5 bases). The CDR3 has 15 residues. Trimming took off 6 bases at V and 4 bases at J, with 19 bases between the two ends. Germline lookup yields CDR1 KGHSH and CDR2 LQKENI. The CDR3 spells CASSYYLGWEYEQYF. The CDR3 DNA reads as TGTGCCAGCTCTTACTACCTGGGTTGGGAGTACGAGCAGTACTTC. Variable domain in full (rest from reference TRBV18 and TRBJ2-7): NAGVMQNPRHLVRRRGQEARLRCSPMKGHSHVYWYRQLPEEGLKFMVYLQKENIIDESGMPKERFSAEFPKEGPSILRIQQVVRGDSAAYFCASSYYLGWEYEQYFGPGTRLTVT.

This sequence joins TRBV10-3 and TRBJ2-7, with TRBD2 matching 9 bases. Germline V CDR1 and CDR2: ENHRY, SYGVKD. Trimming took 6 bases from V and 5 from J; bases not matched to a gene: 8. The CDR3 extends over 14 amino acids. The CDR3 region is CAISRAGGGDEQYF. CDR3 DNA: TGTGCCATCAGCCGAGCGGGAGGTGGCGACGAGCAGTACTTC.

V is TRBV2 and J is TRBJ2-5, with D uncertain. V lost 1 base, J lost 2 bases, and 8 bases lay in between. The CDR3 covers 14 residues. Per the germline V gene, CDR1 is SNHLY and CDR2 is FYNNEI. The DNA for the CDR3 is TGTGCCAGCAGTGAAGGCAGGATACAAGAGACCCAGTACTTC. It translates to CASSEGRIQETQYF.

The rearrangement uses TRBV29-1 and TRBJ1-1; 8 bases align to TRBD1. This CDR3 contains 12 residues. J lost 5 bases, V lost 6 bases, and 5 bases had no gene match. CDR1 is SQVTM and CDR2 is ANQGSEA in the germline V gene. In DNA form, the CDR3 reads TGCAGCGTCCGGACAGGGAGGACTGAAGCTTTCTTT. It is translated as CSVRTGRTEAFF.

The chain joins TRBV11-2 to TRBJ2-3, with 13 bases aligning to TRBD2. Trimming took 4 bases from V and 4 from J; bases not matched to a gene: 5. CDR3 size: 16 residues. Looked up from germline, CDR1 is SGHAT and CDR2 is FQNNGV. CDR3 nucleotides: TGTGCCAGCAGCTCACTAGCGGGGGGGCCCCCAGATACGCAGTATTTT. It specifies CASSSLAGGPPDTQYF.

This clone was seen only once. The chain carries TRBV21-1 and TRBJ2-3; the table names TRBD2, a call not compared with the DNA. TRBV21-1 constitutes a pseudogene. The CDR3 totals 17 residues. The CDR3 sequence: CASSKDTSGSITDTQYF. DNA for the CDR3: TGTGCCAGCAGCAAAGATACAAGCGGGAGCATCACAGATACGCAGTATTTT.

The J gene is TRBJ2-1, the V gene TRBV5-4, with 10 bases lining up with TRBD2. Germline V gene lookup returns CDR1 SGHNT and CDR2 YYREEE (reference sequence). Trimming removed 0 bases from V and 10 bases from J; junction bases left unmatched: 1. The CDR3 runs to 13 residues. The CDR3 is CASSLEGLAEQFF. CDR3 bases: TGTGCCAGCAGCTTGGAGGGACTAGCGGAGCAGTTCTTC.

The chain combines TRBV4-1 with TRBJ1-1; 9 positions match TRBD1. Per germline, CDR1 MGHRA and CDR2 YSYEKL. J gave up 4 bases and V 4 bases, and 10 bases lay outside the gene matches. The CDR3 consists of 16 residues. The CDR3, as DNA: TGCGCCAGCAGCCGAGGACAGGGGACGTCGAGCACTGAAGCTTTCTTT. It translates to CASSRGQGTSSTEAFF.

This clone was counted a few times. This chain joins TRBV5-1 and TRBJ1-2; 7 nucleotides agree with TRBD1. The germline V gene has CDR1 SGHRS and CDR2 YFSETQ. This CDR3 is built from 13 residues. V lost 4 bases to trimming and J lost 5 bases; unmatched junction nucleotides: 5. The CDR3 coding sequence is TGCGCCAGCAGCAGAGACAGGGTTTATGGCTACACCTTC. This gives the protein CASSRDRVYGYTF.

This clone occurred once. The chain joins TRBV10-1 to TRBJ2-3, with a possible D match to TRBD1 (6 bases). The CDR3 runs to 14 residues. CDR1 is WNHNN and CDR2 is SYGVQD in the germline V gene (reference sequence). Trimming took 1 base from V and 9 from J, leaving 14 bases between them. Here the CDR3 reads CASSELLQGSTQYF. The CDR3, as DNA: TGCGCCAGCAGTGAGTTACTACAGGGATCCACGCAGTATTTT.

The V call is TRBV10-3, the J call TRBJ2-5; 8 positions agree with TRBD1. CDR3 length equals 13 residues. Germline CDR1 and CDR2: ENHRY and SYGVKD. Unmatched junction bases numbered 7, after V lost 10 bases and J lost 3 bases. CDR3 DNA: TGTGCCACCCAGACAGGGGCGGAAGAGACCCAGTACTTC. This gives the protein CATQTGAEETQYF.

This clone was detected once. The rearrangement links TRBV5-6 to TRBJ1-1, with 8 nucleotides matching TRBD1. The CDR3 spans 14 residues. V was clipped by 3 bases and J by 5 bases; unmatched bases: 6. Looked up from germline, CDR1 is SGHDT and CDR2 is YYEEEE. The CDR3 coding sequence is TGTGCCAGCAGCTCCGGGTACAGGGGGACTGAAGCTTTCTTT. Its protein product is CASSSGYRGTEAFF.

This clone came up a few times. The J gene is TRBJ2-1, the V gene TRBV10-2; TRBD2 matches 11 bases. This CDR3 comprises 15 residues. The junction had 5 bases not matched to a gene; V was cut back by 3 bases and J by 7 bases. From germline, CDR1 is WSHSY and CDR2 SAAADI. CDR3 DNA sequence: TGCGCCAGCAGTGAACTAGCGGGAGTGGGGAATGAGCAGTTCTTC. Protein sequence: CASSELAGVGNEQFF.

The chain links TRBV7-9 to TRBJ2-2; no reliable D call. Germline loops: CDR1 SEHNR, CDR2 FQNEAQ (reference sequence). The length of the CDR3 is 13 residues. The V end lost 3 bases, the J end lost 4 bases, and 6 bases lay between the germline ends. The CDR3 spells CASSLSGTGELFF. In DNA, the CDR3 is TGTGCCAGCAGCTTGTCGGGCACCGGGGAGCTGTTTTTT.

The chain employs TRBV12-3 or TRBV12-4 and TRBJ1-3; D remains unclear. This CDR3 is 13 amino acids long. V was clipped by 3 bases and J by 0 bases, with 3 bases between them. As DNA, the CDR3 is TGTGCCAGCAGTTTCTACTCTGGAAACACCATATATTTT. Residues: CASSFYSGNTIYF.

The V gene is TRBV10-1, the J gene TRBJ2-4; 9 bases are shared with TRBD2. There are 13 residues in the CDR3. With V trimmed by 5 bases and J by 8 bases, 4 bases remained unmatched. Germline V gene sequence: CDR1 WNHNN, CDR2 SYGVQD (reference sequence). The CDR3 bases are TGCGCCAGCAGTTTAGCGGGAGTGGACATTCAGTACTTC. Translation: CASSLAGVDIQYF.

The chain is built from TRBV5-6 and TRBJ2-6, with 10 bases lining up with TRBD1. The V gene end was trimmed by 7 bases and the J gene end by 2 bases; junction bases not matched to a gene: 9. The CDR3 is 17 amino acids. Germline V gives CDR1 SGHDT, CDR2 YYEEEE. CDR3 sequence (DNA): TGTGCCAGCCGCCCCCGGACAGGGGGGGCTGGGGCCAACGTCCTGACTTTC. It is translated as CASRPRTGGAGANVLTF.

This chain uses TRBV5-1 with TRBJ1-6; weak D call: TRBD1 (5 bases). The CDR3 consists of 14 residues. V dropped 6 bases and J dropped 5 bases, with 12 bases sitting between them. Germline V gives CDR1 SGHRS, CDR2 YFSETQ. In DNA form, the CDR3 reads TGCGCCAGCAAGGGGAGGGAGGATAATTCACCCCTCCACTTT. Residues: CASKGREDNSPLHF.

The CDR3 coding sequence is TGTGCTAGTGGTTTGATGGGACTAGCAAGGGAGACCCAGTACTTC. The encoded protein is CASGLMGLARETQYF. The chain uses TRBV12-5 and TRBJ2-5, with 9 nucleotides matching TRBD2. The germline V gene encodes CDR1 LGHNT and CDR2 FRNRAP. The CDR3 has 15 residues. Trimming took 2 bases from V and 5 from J; bases not matched to a gene: 6.

The V gene is TRBV9, the J gene TRBJ1-2, with 8 bases that match TRBD1. The CDR3 spans 14 residues. The ends lost 2 bases at V and 3 bases at J; junction bases unmatched: 3. Germline V CDR1 and CDR2: SGDLS, YYNGEE. The CDR3 nucleotides are TGTGCCAGCAGCGTCTCAGGGGGCGACTATGGCTACACCTTC. It is translated as CASSVSGGDYGYTF. Full variable domain (missing parts from reference TRBV9 and TRBJ1-2): DSGVTQTPKHLITATGQRVTLRCSPRSGDLSVYWYQQSLDQGLQFLIQYYNGEERAKGNILERFSAQQFPDLHSELNLSSLELGDSALYFCASSVSGGDYGYTFGSGTRLTVV.

This clone has at least ten counts. This chain connects TRBV5-1 to TRBJ2-7; D may be TRBD2 (5 bases). V was trimmed by 1 base and J by 1 base, leaving 12 bases between them. Germline assignment: CDR1 SGHRS and CDR2 YFSETQ. CDR3 length: 15 amino acids. DNA for the CDR3: TGCGCCAGCAGCTTGAATCGGGGTTCATCCTACGAGCAGTACTTC. The encoded protein is CASSLNRGSSYEQYF. Based on the CDR3 plus reference TRBV5-1 and TRBJ2-7, the full variable domain is KAGVTQTPRYLIKTRGQQVTLSCSPISGHRSVSWYQQTPGQGLQFLFEYFSETQRNKGNFPGRFSGRQFSNSRSEMNVSTLELGDSALYLCASSLNRGSSYEQYFGPGTRLTVT.